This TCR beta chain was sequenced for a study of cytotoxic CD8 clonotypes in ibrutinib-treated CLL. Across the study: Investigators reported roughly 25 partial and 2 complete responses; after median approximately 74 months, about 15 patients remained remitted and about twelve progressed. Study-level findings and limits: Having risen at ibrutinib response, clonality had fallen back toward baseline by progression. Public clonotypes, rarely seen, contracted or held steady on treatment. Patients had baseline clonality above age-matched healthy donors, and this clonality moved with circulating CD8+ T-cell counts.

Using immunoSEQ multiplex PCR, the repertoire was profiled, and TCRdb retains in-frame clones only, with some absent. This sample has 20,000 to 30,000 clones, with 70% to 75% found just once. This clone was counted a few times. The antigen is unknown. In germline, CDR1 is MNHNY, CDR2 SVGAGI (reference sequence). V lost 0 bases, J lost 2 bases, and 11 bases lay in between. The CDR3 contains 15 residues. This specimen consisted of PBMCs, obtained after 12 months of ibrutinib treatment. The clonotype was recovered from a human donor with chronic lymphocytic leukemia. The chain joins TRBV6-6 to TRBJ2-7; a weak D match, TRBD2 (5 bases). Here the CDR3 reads CASSYSSGGPYEQYF. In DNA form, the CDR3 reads TGTGCCAGCAGTTACTCAAGCGGCGGACCCTACGAGCAGTACTTC.